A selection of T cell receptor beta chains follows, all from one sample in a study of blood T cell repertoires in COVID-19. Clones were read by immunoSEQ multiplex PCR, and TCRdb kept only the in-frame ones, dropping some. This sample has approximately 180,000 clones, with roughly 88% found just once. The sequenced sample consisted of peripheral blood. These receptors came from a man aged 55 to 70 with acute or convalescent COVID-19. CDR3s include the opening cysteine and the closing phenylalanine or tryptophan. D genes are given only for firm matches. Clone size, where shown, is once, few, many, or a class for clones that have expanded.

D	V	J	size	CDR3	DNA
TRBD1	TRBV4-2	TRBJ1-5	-	CASSQQGVNQPQHF	TGTGCCAGCAGCCAGCAGGGGGTCAATCAGCCCCAGCATTTT
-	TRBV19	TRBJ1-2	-	CASGDTYGYTF	TGTGCCAGCGGGGACACCTATGGCTACACCTTC
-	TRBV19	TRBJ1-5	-	CASSSDRWDQPQHF	TGTGCCAGTAGTTCTGACAGGTGGGATCAGCCCCAGCATTTT
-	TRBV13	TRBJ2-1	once	CASSLATYNEQFF	TGTGCCAGCAGCCTGGCCACCTACAATGAGCAGTTCTTC
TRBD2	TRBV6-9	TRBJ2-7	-	CASSHHSGTYSYEQYF	TGTGCCAGCAGTCACCACAGCGGGACCTACTCCTACGAGCAGTACTTC
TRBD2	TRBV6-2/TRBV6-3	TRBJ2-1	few	CASSPTTGTSGSREQFF	TGTGCCAGCAGCCCTACAACCGGGACTAGCGGGAGTAGGGAGCAGTTCTTC
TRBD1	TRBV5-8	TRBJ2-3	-	CASGPGQGARDTQYF	TGTGCCAGCGGCCCGGGACAGGGGGCCCGAGATACGCAGTATTTT
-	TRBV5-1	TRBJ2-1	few	CASSQDKSYNEQFF	TGCGCCAGCAGCCAAGACAAATCCTACAATGAGCAGTTCTTC
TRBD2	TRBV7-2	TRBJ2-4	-	CASSLVGTSGRAVNIQYF	TGTGCCAGCAGCTTAGTTGGGACTAGCGGGAGGGCCGTAAACATTCAGTACTTC
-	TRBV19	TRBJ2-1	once	CASSIAHREQFF	TGTGCCAGTAGTATAGCCCATCGGGAGCAGTTCTTC
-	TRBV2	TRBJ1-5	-	CASRGGGNQPQHF	TGTGCCAGCAGAGGGGGAGGCAATCAGCCCCAGCATTTT
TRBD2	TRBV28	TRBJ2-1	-	CASSFGGRSYNEQFF	TGTGCCAGCAGTTTTGGCGGGAGGAGCTACAATGAGCAGTTCTTC
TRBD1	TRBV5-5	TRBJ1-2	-	CASSLGQANYGYTF	TGTGCCAGCAGCTTAGGACAGGCTAACTATGGCTACACCTTC
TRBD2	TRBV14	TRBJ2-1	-	CASSQVASGNLYNEQFF	TGTGCCAGCAGCCAAGTCGCTAGCGGGAATCTCTACAATGAGCAGTTCTTC
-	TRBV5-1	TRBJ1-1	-	CASSQGRTNTEAFF	TGCGCCAGCAGCCAGGGGCGGACGAACACTGAAGCTTTCTTT
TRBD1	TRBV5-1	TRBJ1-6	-	CASSTDGQGRRPLHF	TGCGCCAGCAGCACAGACGGACAGGGACGGCGGCCCCTCCACTTT
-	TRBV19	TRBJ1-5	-	CASSMGERSNQPQHF	TGTGCCAGTAGTATGGGAGAGAGGAGCAATCAGCCCCAGCATTTT
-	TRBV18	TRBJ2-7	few	CASSPSGDRSREQYF	TGTGCCAGCTCACCAAGTGGTGACAGGTCCAGGGAGCAGTACTTC
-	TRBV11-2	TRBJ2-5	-	CASSQSGLNQETQYF	TGTGCCAGCAGCCAGTCGGGACTGAACCAAGAGACCCAGTACTTC
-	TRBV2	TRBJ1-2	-	CASMEGHYGYTF	TGTGCCAGCATGGAGGGCCACTATGGCTACACCTTC
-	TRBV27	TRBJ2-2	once	CASSLRLNTGELFF	TGTGCCAGCAGTTTAAGACTGAACACCGGGGAGCTGTTTTTT
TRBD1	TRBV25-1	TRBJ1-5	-	CASSGDSLNQPQHF	TGTGCCAGCAGTGGGGACAGCCTCAATCAGCCCCAGCATTTT
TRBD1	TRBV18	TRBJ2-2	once	CASSPLDRGVGELFF	TGTGCCAGCTCACCCCTGGACAGGGGTGTCGGGGAGCTGTTTTTT
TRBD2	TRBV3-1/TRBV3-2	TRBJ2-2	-	CASSQATGGAGELFF	TGTGCCAGCAGCCAAGCTACGGGAGGGGCCGGGGAGCTGTTTTTT